The 32 T cell receptor beta chains reported below all come from one sample, sequenced in a study of vaccination and CD4 T cells after COVID-19. Stated treatment: 10-day PBMC culture with coronavirus spike peptide pools or control peptides (ViraFEST assay). The Oncomine TCR Beta short-read assay was what sequenced the DNA obtained from cultured CD4+ T cells. Each CDR3 protein is one row after TCRdb ran MiXCR on the PCR reads. The table includes about 20,000 distinct CDR3 sequences, about 52% detected once. Antigens of these TCRs are unknown. Sequences were obtained from CD4+ T cells from blood, cultured in vitro. These receptors all stem from a human donor who had recovered from COVID-19.

The V call is TRBV4-1, the J call TRBJ1-5; maybe TRBD1 (6 bases). The V end was cut by 1 base, the J end by 6 bases, with 13 bases between. The CDR3 is 15 residues long. CDR1 is MGHRA and CDR2 is YSYEKL in the germline V gene. The CDR3 is CASSQAGGGGQPQHF. CDR3 DNA: TGCGCCAGCAGCCAAGCGGGGGGCGGGGGTCAGCCCCAGCATTTT.

The chain carries TRBV19 and TRBJ2-5, with 7 bases matching TRBD2. Germline V gene sequence: CDR1 LNHDA, CDR2 SQIVND (reference sequence). The V gene end was trimmed by 4 bases and the J gene end by 4 bases; junction bases not matched to a gene: 6. The CDR3 runs to 14 residues. The CDR3 region is CASSTRGGRETQYF. DNA for the CDR3: TGTGCCAGTAGTACCCGGGGAGGGAGAGAGACCCAGTACTTC.

This clonotype was seen a few times. Mismatch with germline at one junction end may stem from a read error. This chain joins TRBV20-1 and TRBJ2-4; D is undetermined. The CDR3 is 14 amino acids. Germline V gene lookup returns CDR1 DFQATT and CDR2 SNEGSKA (reference sequence). Written as DNA, the CDR3 is TGCAGTGCTAGAGACCGCCGGGTGGGAAACGTTCAGTACTTC. Translated, it gives CSARDRRVGNVQYF.

Only a few counts were recorded for this clonotype. V usage is TRBV11-3 and J usage is TRBJ1-1, with D perhaps TRBD1 (6 bases). V gave up 5 bases and J gave up 2 bases, with 12 bases separating them. CDR3 length equals 14 residues. CDR1 and CDR2 from the germline V gene are SGHNT and YENEEA. The CDR3 loop reads CASSPRTVNTEAFF. The CDR3 bases are TGTGCCAGCAGCCCACGGACAGTTAACACTGAAGCTTTCTTT.

This clonotype was recorded a few times. The chain carries TRBV5-1 and TRBJ1-2; maybe TRBD1 (5 bases). The CDR3 runs to 14 residues. Germline V lookup: CDR1 SGHRS, CDR2 YFSETQ. With 0 bases removed from V and 2 bases from J, the gap between germline ends came to 8 bases. CDR3 coding DNA: TGCGCCAGCAGCTTGGAGGGGCGCAACTATGGCTACACCTTC. Translating gives CASSLEGRNYGYTF.

The chain links TRBV20-1 to TRBJ2-3; TRBD2 matches at 14 bases. The trim removed 5 bases at V and 5 bases at J, leaving 18 bases unmatched. Germline lookup yields CDR1 DFQATT and CDR2 SNEGSKA (reference sequence). The CDR3 loop spans 19 amino acids. CDR3 coding DNA: TGCAGTGCTCCACACCCGCGACTAGCGGGGGGGCGAGAGAAAGATACGCAGTATTTT. This encodes CSAPHPRLAGGREKDTQYF.

This clonotype was counted between two and nine times. This rearrangement joins TRBV19 to TRBJ1-2, with 7 bases aligning to TRBD1. The CDR3 runs to 13 residues. CDR1 and CDR2 (germline): LNHDA, SQIVND (reference sequence). Trimming took 5 bases from V and 8 from J; bases not matched to a gene: 8. The CDR3 region has the DNA TGTGCCAGTAGTGCCGACAGGGTGCTCGGCTACACCTTC. Encoded protein: CASSADRVLGYTF.

This clonotype was seen more than once but under ten times. The V gene is TRBV7-2, the J gene TRBJ2-1, with a weak D call TRBD2 (6 bases). CDR3 length: 16 residues. Trimming pared 4 bases from V and 6 bases from J, leaving 19 bases between. Germline CDR1 SGHTA, CDR2 FQGNSA. DNA for the CDR3: TGTGCCAGCAGCTGGGCGGTAGCGGTGGTGGGCAATGAGCAGTTCTTC. It encodes CASSWAVAVVGNEQFF.

This clonotype came up a few times. The rearrangement uses TRBV20-1 and TRBJ1-1, with TRBD1 matching 7 bases. The ends lost 0 bases at V and 0 bases at J; junction bases unmatched: 7. CDR3 length equals 16 residues. Germline loops: CDR1 DFQATT, CDR2 SNEGSKA (reference sequence). The CDR3 loop is CSARDPRQGMNTEAFF. Here the CDR3 DNA reads TGCAGTGCTAGAGATCCCCGACAGGGCATGAACACTGAAGCTTTCTTT.

The CDR3 here is CASSPGHQETQYF. CDR3 sequence (DNA): TGTGCCAGCAGCCCGGGACACCAAGAGACCCAGTACTTC. This chain uses TRBV11-2 with TRBJ2-5; TRBD1 or TRBD2 may be the D gene (5 bases each). From germline, CDR1 is SGHAT and CDR2 FQNNGV. The CDR3 extends over 13 amino acids. V shed 5 bases and J shed 0 bases, with 7 bases lying between them.

Written as DNA, the CDR3 is TGTGCCAGCAGTTCACGAGTCGGAGAGCAGTTCTTC. The encoded protein is CASSSRVGEQFF. J is TRBJ2-1 and V is TRBV6-5; D is undetermined. The CDR3 is made up of 12 amino acids. Germline assignment: CDR1 MNHEY and CDR2 SVGAGI. The V gene lost 4 bases and the J gene lost 10 bases, with 11 bases spanning the gap.

The chain combines TRBV2 with TRBJ2-2; 10 nucleotides agree with TRBD2. This CDR3 has 14 amino acids. Germline V gene lookup returns CDR1 SNHLY and CDR2 FYNNEI. J was trimmed by 8 bases and V by 5 bases; bases with no gene match: 5. CDR3 sequence: CASSPGLAVGELFF. Written as DNA, the CDR3 is TGTGCCAGCAGTCCTGGACTAGCGGTAGGGGAGCTGTTTTTT. Drawing the rest from reference TRBV2 and TRBJ2-2, the complete variable domain is EPEVTQTPSHQVTQMGQEVILRCVPISNHLYFYWYRQILGQKVEFLVSFYNNEISEKSEIFDDQFSVERPDGSNFTLKIRSTKLEDSAMYFCASSPGLAVGELFFGEGSRLTVL.

The rearrangement joins TRBV7-9 to TRBJ2-5; D is possibly TRBD1 or TRBD2 (6 bases each). V was pared by 2 bases and J by 5 bases, with 12 bases between. The germline CDR1 and CDR2 sequences are SEHNR and FQNEAQ (reference sequence). This CDR3 is 14 amino acids long. CDR3 coding DNA: TGTGCCAGCAGCTTATTGGGGGCGGGGGAGACCCAGTACTTC. This codes for CASSLLGAGETQYF. Supplemented by reference TRBV7-9 and TRBJ2-5, the full variable domain reads DTGVSQNPRHKITKRGQNVTFRCDPISEHNRLYWYRQTLGQGPEFLTYFQNEAQLEKSRLLSDRFSAERPKGSFSTLEIQRTEQGDSAMYLCASSLLGAGETQYFGPGTRLLVL.

This chain joins TRBV7-9 and TRBJ1-2; the D is unclear. Trimming pared 0 bases from V and 0 bases from J, leaving 5 bases between. Per the germline V gene, CDR1 is SEHNR and CDR2 is FQNEAQ (reference sequence). This CDR3 is 14 amino acids long. The CDR3 sequence: CASSLASTNYGYTF. The DNA for the CDR3 is TGTGCCAGCAGCTTAGCTAGTACTAACTATGGCTACACCTTC.

The gene calls are TRBV19 and TRBJ1-2; D is uncertain. The germline V gene has CDR1 LNHDA and CDR2 SQIVND (reference sequence). This CDR3 spans 13 amino acids. V lost 3 bases to trimming and J lost 6 bases, with 11 bases between them. The CDR3 coding sequence is TGTGCCAGTAGTATTTTGGCAGGAGATGGCTACACCTTC. Translated, it gives CASSILAGDGYTF.

The chain couples TRBV4-3 to TRBJ2-5; possibly TRBD1 for D (5 bases). This CDR3 has 14 residues. The V and J ends lost 2 bases and 4 bases respectively, with 11 bases between them. The V gene's germline CDR1 is LGHNA and CDR2 YSLEER. The CDR3 DNA follows: TGCGCCAGCAGCCAATTTTACAGGTCAGAGACCCAGTACTTC. The encoded protein is CASSQFYRSETQYF.

V usage is TRBV5-4 and J usage is TRBJ1-2, with 8 bases lining up with TRBD1. CDR3 size: 14 residues. The ends lost 4 bases at V and 3 bases at J; junction bases unmatched: 5. Germline V lookup: CDR1 SGHNT, CDR2 YYREEE (reference sequence). CDR3 region: CASSSRGRDYGYTF. CDR3 coding DNA: TGTGCCAGCAGCAGCAGGGGGCGGGACTATGGCTACACCTTC. The variable domain in full, completed from reference TRBV5-4 and TRBJ1-2, reads ETGVTQSPTHLIKTRGQQVTLRCSSQSGHNTVSWYQQALGQGPQFIFQYYREEENGRGNFPPRFSGLQFPNYSSELNVNALELDDSALYLCASSSRGRDYGYTFGSGTRLTVV.

The chain couples TRBV10-3 to TRBJ2-7; a weak D match, TRBD1 (6 bases). This CDR3 region has 13 residues. Germline V gives CDR1 ENHRY, CDR2 SYGVKD. The V end was cut by 10 bases, the J end by 0 bases, with 13 bases between. Here the CDR3 DNA reads TGTGCCACAAACGGACAGAGCTCCTACGAGCAGTACTTC. Amino acids: CATNGQSSYEQYF.

The V gene is TRBV20-1, the J gene TRBJ1-1; no firm D call. The CDR3 consists of 12 residues. CDR1 is DFQATT and CDR2 is SNEGSKA in the germline V gene (reference sequence). The V end was cut by 4 bases, the J end by 1 base, with 7 bases between. The CDR3 DNA reads TGCAGTGCTAAGCCGCGGAACACTGAAGCTTTCTTT. This codes for CSAKPRNTEAFF.

The chain is built from TRBV5-4 and TRBJ1-5; 8 bases map to TRBD1. The V gene end was trimmed by 4 bases and the J gene end by 7 bases; junction bases not matched to a gene: 4. Germline V lookup: CDR1 SGHNT, CDR2 YYREEE (reference sequence). This CDR3 is built from 13 residues. The CDR3 nucleotides read TGTGCCAGCAGCCCCGACAGGGGACAGCCCCAGCATTTT. This sequence encodes CASSPDRGQPQHF.

This clonotype showed up just a few times. The chain employs TRBV7-2 and TRBJ1-6; 7 nucleotides agree with TRBD1. V lost 6 bases and J lost 6; bases outside the gene matches: 11. This CDR3 has 16 amino acids. Germline V gives CDR1 SGHTA, CDR2 FQGNSA. CDR3 DNA: TGTGCCAGCAGGCCATCACAGGGGCCGGTTAATTCACCCCTCCACTTT. Translating gives CASRPSQGPVNSPLHF.

This rearrangement joins TRBV19 to TRBJ2-2, with 7 bases fitting TRBD1. The CDR3 spans 15 residues. From germline, CDR1 is LNHDA and CDR2 SQIVND (reference sequence). V gave up 6 bases and J gave up 4 bases; unmatched junction bases: 8. This chain's CDR3 is CASSTTGRTTGELFF. CDR3 bases: TGTGCCAGTAGCACGACAGGGCGGACCACCGGGGAGCTGTTTTTT. Drawing the rest from reference TRBV19 and TRBJ2-2, the complete variable domain is DGGITQSPKYLFRKEGQNVTLSCEQNLNHDAMYWYRQDPGQGLRLIYYSQIVNDFQKGDIAEGYSVSREKKESFPLTVTSAQKNPTAFYLCASSTTGRTTGELFFGEGSRLTVL.

This chain uses TRBV20-1 with TRBJ1-5, with 10 nucleotides matching TRBD1. V shed 6 bases and J 3 bases; nucleotides not matched to a gene: 14. The CDR3 consists of 17 residues. The germline V gene encodes CDR1 DFQATT and CDR2 SNEGSKA (reference sequence). The CDR3 region has the DNA TGCAGTGCCGTAAAGGTGGGGGGACAGGGGAACAATCAGCCCCAGCATTTT. Its translation: CSAVKVGGQGNNQPQHF.

This rearrangement joins TRBV5-1 to TRBJ2-3, with 10 bases matching TRBD2. In germline, CDR1 is SGHRS, CDR2 YFSETQ. The CDR3 covers 16 residues. V lost 4 bases to trimming and J lost 5 bases; unmatched junction nucleotides: 10. CDR3 amino acids: CASSIQREGLGDTQYF. CDR3 DNA: TGCGCCAGCAGCATTCAGCGGGAGGGCCTCGGAGATACGCAGTATTTT.

As regards this clonotype: The junction departs from germline at one end; a sequencing error may be responsible. The chain links TRBV6-1 to TRBJ1-5, with D perhaps matching TRBD1 (5 bases). Germline V gives CDR1 MNHNS, CDR2 SASEGT. The CDR3 loop spans 13 amino acids. CDR3 in amino acids: CASREGVGQPQHF. As DNA, the CDR3 is TGTGCCAGCAGGGAAGGGGTAGGTCAGCCCCAGCATTTT.

The J gene is TRBJ2-7, the V gene TRBV12-3 or TRBV12-4; 8 nucleotides match TRBD1. V dropped 6 bases and J dropped 7; count of bases not matched to a gene: 8. CDR3 length: 13 amino acids. The CDR3 loop is CASSTDRAGEQYF. CDR3 in DNA: TGTGCCAGCAGCACGGACAGGGCAGGAGAGCAGTACTTC.

This chain connects TRBV5-1 to TRBJ1-1; a possible D gene is TRBD1 (5 bases). Germline CDR1 is SGHRS and CDR2 is YFSETQ. The CDR3 spans 14 residues. V dropped 2 bases and J dropped 4 bases, with 12 bases sitting between them. CDR3 in amino acids: CASSFERGITEAFF. As DNA, the CDR3 is TGCGCCAGCAGCTTCGAAAGGGGAATCACTGAAGCTTTCTTT.

V and J are TRBV7-2 and TRBJ2-1; the match to TRBD2 covers 7 bases. The germline V gene encodes CDR1 SGHTA and CDR2 FQGNSA. This CDR3 has 16 amino acids. J was trimmed by 3 bases and V by 5 bases; bases with no gene match: 10. CDR3 in DNA: TGTGCCAGCAGCCGATTCGGGGGGAGCGACTACAATGAGCAGTTCTTC. Encoded protein: CASSRFGGSDYNEQFF.

This clonotype was seen only a few times. The chain couples TRBV20-1 to TRBJ2-1; D is possibly TRBD1 (6 bases). CDR3 length: 15 amino acids. V was trimmed by 0 bases and J by 11 bases, leaving 20 bases between them. CDR1 DFQATT and CDR2 SNEGSKA come from the germline V gene (reference sequence). The CDR3 nucleotides read TGCAGTGCTAGAGACCCCTCGGCTACAGGGCTGAAGCAGTTCTTC. Protein: CSARDPSATGLKQFF.

This clonotype was seen a few times. The V gene is TRBV27, the J gene TRBJ1-1; 10 bases fit TRBD1. The V gene's germline CDR1 is MNHEY and CDR2 SMNVEV (reference sequence). The CDR3 spans 15 residues. Trimming took 5 bases from V and 5 from J; bases not matched to a gene: 8. The CDR3 DNA sequence: TGTGCCAGCAGTGCCCGACAGGGGGCTTTGACTGAAGCTTTCTTT. It codes for CASSARQGALTEAFF.

The genes are TRBV20-1 and TRBJ2-7; 8 bases align to TRBD1. V was pared by 6 bases and J by 4 bases, with 5 bases of the junction left unmatched. Per germline, CDR1 DFQATT and CDR2 SNEGSKA (reference sequence). This CDR3 region has 12 residues. This CDR3 reads CSAKGQEYEQYF. The CDR3 DNA follows: TGCAGTGCCAAGGGACAGGAATACGAGCAGTACTTC.

The rearrangement joins TRBV30 to TRBJ2-5, with a tentative D call TRBD1 (5 bases). This CDR3 spans 14 amino acids. Germline loops: CDR1 GTSNPN, CDR2 SVGIG (reference sequence). The ends were cut back, 2 bases at V and 1 base at J, with 11 bases in the middle. The CDR3 is CAWSRLTVQETQYF. The CDR3 DNA is TGTGCCTGGAGTCGGTTGACAGTCCAAGAGACCCAGTACTTC.